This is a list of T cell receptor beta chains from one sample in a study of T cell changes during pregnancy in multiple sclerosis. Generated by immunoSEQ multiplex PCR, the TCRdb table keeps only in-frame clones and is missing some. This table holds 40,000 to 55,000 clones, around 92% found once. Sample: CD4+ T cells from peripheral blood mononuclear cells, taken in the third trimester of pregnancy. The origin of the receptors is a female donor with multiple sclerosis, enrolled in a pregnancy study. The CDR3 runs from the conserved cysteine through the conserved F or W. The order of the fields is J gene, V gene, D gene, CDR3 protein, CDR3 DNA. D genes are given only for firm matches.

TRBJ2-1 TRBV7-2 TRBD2 CASSLTSGGNNEQFF TGTGCCAGCAGCTTGACTAGCGGGGGGAACAATGAGCAGTTCTTC
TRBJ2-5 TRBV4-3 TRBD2 CASSQGPRLAGGQETQYF TGCGCCAGCAGCCAAGGTCCTAGACTAGCGGGGGGCCAAGAGACCCAGTACTTC
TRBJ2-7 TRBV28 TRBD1 CASSPPGQGRYEQYF TGTGCCAGCAGCCCTCCGGGACAGGGGAGGTACGAGCAGTACTTC
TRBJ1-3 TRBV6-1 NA CASSETDTIYF TGTGCCAGCAGTGAGACAGACACCATATATTTT
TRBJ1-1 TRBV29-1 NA CSVVQGPNTEAFF TGCAGCGTGGTACAGGGCCCGAACACTGAAGCTTTCTTT
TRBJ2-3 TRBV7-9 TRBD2 CASSLEAGGTDTQYF TGTGCCAGCAGCTTAGAGGCGGGGGGAACAGATACGCAGTATTTT
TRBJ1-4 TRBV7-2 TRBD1 CASSQDRANEKLFF TGTGCCAGCAGTCAGGACAGGGCGAATGAAAAACTGTTTTTT
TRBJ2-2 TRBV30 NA CAWSGTGTNTGELFF TGTGCCTGGAGTGGAACAGGGACGAACACCGGGGAGCTGTTTTTT
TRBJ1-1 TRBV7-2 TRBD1 CASNIGGAGNTEAFF TGTGCCAGCAACATAGGGGGCGCAGGGAACACTGAAGCTTTCTTT
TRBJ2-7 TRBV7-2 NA CASSLGGLLSSYEQYF TGTGCCAGCAGCTTAGGGGGACTGTTAAGCTCCTACGAGCAGTACTTC